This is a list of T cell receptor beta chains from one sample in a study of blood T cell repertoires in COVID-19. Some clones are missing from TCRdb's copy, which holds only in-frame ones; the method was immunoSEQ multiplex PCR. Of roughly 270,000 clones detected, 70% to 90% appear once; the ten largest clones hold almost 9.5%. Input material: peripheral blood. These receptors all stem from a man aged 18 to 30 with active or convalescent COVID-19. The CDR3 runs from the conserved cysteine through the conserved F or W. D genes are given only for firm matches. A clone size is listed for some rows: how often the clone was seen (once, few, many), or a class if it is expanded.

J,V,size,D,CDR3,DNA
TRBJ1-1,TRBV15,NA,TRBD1,CATSSTGVSTEAFF,TGTGCCACCAGCAGTACAGGGGTATCTACTGAAGCTTTCTTT
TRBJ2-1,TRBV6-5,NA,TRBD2,CASSSGGEQFF,TGTGCCAGTTCAAGCGGGGGAGAGCAGTTCTTC
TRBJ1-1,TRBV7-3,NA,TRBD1,CASSRDRDTEAFF,TGTGCCAGCAGCCGGGACAGGGACACTGAAGCTTTCTTT
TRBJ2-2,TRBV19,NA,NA,CASTLRGGAHTGELFF,TGTGCCAGTACCCTAAGGGGGGGCGCCCACACCGGGGAGCTGTTTTTT
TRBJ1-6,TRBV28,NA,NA,CASSLLTGYNSPLHF,TGTGCCAGCAGTTTACTGACAGGCTATAATTCACCCCTCCACTTT
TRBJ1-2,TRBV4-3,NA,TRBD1,CASSQAGGQGYTF,TGCGCCAGCAGCCAAGCAGGGGGGCAAGGCTACACCTTC
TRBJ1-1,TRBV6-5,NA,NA,CASSQDGGVAEAFF,TGTGCCAGCAGTCAGGACGGGGGGGTGGCTGAAGCTTTCTTT
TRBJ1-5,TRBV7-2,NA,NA,CASSRSGGNQPQHF,TGTGCCAGCAGTAGAAGTGGTGGCAATCAGCCCCAGCATTTT
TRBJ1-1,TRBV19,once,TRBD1,CASFQGQGAGEAFF,TGTGCCAGTTTCCAGGGACAGGGGGCAGGTGAAGCTTTCTTT
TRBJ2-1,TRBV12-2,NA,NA,CASRLASSGGIYYNEQFF,TGTGCAAGTCGCTTAGCGTCTAGCGGGGGGATCTACTACAATGAGCAGTTCTTC
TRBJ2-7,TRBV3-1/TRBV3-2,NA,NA,CASSPLTYEQYF,TGTGCCAGCAGCCCGCTAACCTACGAGCAGTACTTC
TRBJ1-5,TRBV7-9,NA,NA,CASSLGAGSGRDQPQHF,TGTGCCAGCAGCTTAGGGGCAGGTTCGGGCAGGGATCAGCCCCAGCATTTT
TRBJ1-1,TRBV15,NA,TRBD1,CATSREAGGRTEAFF,TGTGCCACCAGCAGAGAGGCAGGGGGCCGTACTGAAGCTTTCTTT
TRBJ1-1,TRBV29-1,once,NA,CSVATGFEAFF,TGCAGCGTGGCCACAGGATTTGAAGCTTTCTTT
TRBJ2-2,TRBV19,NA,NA,CASSRGAGAGELFF,TGTGCCAGTAGTCGAGGTGCCGGCGCCGGGGAGCTGTTTTTT
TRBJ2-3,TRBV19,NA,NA,CASSIPGGTDTQYF,TGTGCCAGTAGTATTCCCGGGGGCACAGATACGCAGTATTTT
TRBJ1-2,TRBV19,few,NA,CATKPGGYGYTF,TGTGCCACCAAGCCGGGAGGCTATGGCTACACCTTC
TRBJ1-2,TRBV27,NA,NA,CASSLSRGYGGYTF,TGTGCCAGCAGTTTATCAAGAGGGTACGGGGGCTACACCTTC
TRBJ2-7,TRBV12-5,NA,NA,CASGSGLGYEQYF,TGTGCTAGTGGTTCCGGACTGGGCTACGAGCAGTACTTC
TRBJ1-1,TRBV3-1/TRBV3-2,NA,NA,CASSQAGGEAFF,TGTGCCAGCAGCCAAGCGGGTGGTGAAGCTTTCTTT
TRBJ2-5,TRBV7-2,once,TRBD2,CASSSAGVKETQYF,TGTGCCAGCAGCTCCGCGGGGGTCAAAGAGACCCAGTACTTC
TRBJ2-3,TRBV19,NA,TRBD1,CASTYGTGSTDTQYF,TGTGCCAGTACTTACGGGACAGGTAGCACAGATACGCAGTATTTT
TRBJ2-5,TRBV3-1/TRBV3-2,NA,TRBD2,CASSQPLSGGWETQYF,TGTGCCAGCAGCCAGCCCCTGAGCGGGGGCTGGGAGACCCAGTACTTC
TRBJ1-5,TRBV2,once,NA,CASSEALLGDQPQHF,TGTGCCAGCAGTGAAGCGCTTCTAGGGGATCAGCCCCAGCATTTT
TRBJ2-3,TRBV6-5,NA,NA,CASSYAGASTDTQYF,TGTGCCAGCAGTTACGCGGGGGCTAGCACAGATACGCAGTATTTT
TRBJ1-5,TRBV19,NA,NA,CASSIITVDSNQPQHF,TGTGCCAGTAGTATCATCACAGTTGATAGCAATCAGCCCCAGCATTTT
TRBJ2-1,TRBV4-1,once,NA,CASSPLLGGRVEQFF,TGCGCCAGCAGCCCCCTTCTCGGGGGGCGAGTTGAGCAGTTCTTC
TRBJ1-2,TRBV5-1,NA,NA,CASSLDGNYGYTF,TGCGCCAGCAGCTTGGACGGTAACTATGGCTACACCTTC
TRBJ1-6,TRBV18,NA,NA,CASSPIPAGAPNSPLHF,TGTGCCAGCTCACCCATACCTGCTGGGGCTCCTAATTCACCCCTCCACTTT
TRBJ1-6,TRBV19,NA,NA,CASNRGGPLHF,TGTGCCAGTAACCGCGGGGGACCCCTCCACTTT
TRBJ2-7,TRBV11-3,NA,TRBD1,CASSAPGQGAHEQYF,TGTGCCAGCAGCGCCCCGGGACAGGGGGCCCACGAGCAGTACTTC
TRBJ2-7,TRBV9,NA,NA,CASSVTGTSYEQYF,TGTGCCAGCAGCGTAACAGGAACCTCCTACGAGCAGTACTTC
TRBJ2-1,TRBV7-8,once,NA,CASRGGGEGDEQFF,TGTGCCAGCAGGGGCGGGGGCGAGGGGGATGAGCAGTTCTTC
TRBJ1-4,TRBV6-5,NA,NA,CASTGTNEKLFF,TGTGCCAGCACCGGTACCAATGAAAAACTGTTTTTT
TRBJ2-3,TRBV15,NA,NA,CATSSAGSPYLTDTQYF,TGTGCCACCAGCAGCGCGGGCTCCCCTTACCTCACAGATACGCAGTATTTT
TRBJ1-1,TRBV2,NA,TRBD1,CASSGDSQGAFF,TGTGCCAGCAGTGGGGACAGCCAGGGAGCTTTCTTT
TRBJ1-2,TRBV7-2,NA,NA,CASGLSGGAYYGYTF,TGTGCCAGCGGACTCAGCGGGGGGGCCTACTATGGCTACACCTTC
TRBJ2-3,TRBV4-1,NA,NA,CASSQESGSNAGYF,TGCGCCAGCAGCCAAGAGTCGGGGTCCAACGCGGGGTATTTT
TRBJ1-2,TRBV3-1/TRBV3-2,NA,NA,CASSQRWEGQRYGYTF,TGTGCCAGCAGCCAACGTTGGGAGGGTCAAAGGTATGGCTACACCTTC
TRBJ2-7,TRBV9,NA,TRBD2,CASSRTGLAREQYF,TGTGCCAGCAGTAGGACGGGACTAGCGAGAGAGCAGTACTTC
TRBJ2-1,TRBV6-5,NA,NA,CASRDSYNEQFF,TGTGCCAGCAGAGACAGCTACAATGAGCAGTTCTTC
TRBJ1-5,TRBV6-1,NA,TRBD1,CASTYRDRANQPQHF,TGTGCCAGCACCTACCGGGACAGGGCCAATCAGCCCCAGCATTTT
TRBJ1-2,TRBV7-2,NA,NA,CASSSELVYTF,TGTGCCAGCAGCTCCGAGCTGGTCTACACCTTC
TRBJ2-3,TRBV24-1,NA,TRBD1,CATRSGTGADTQYF,TGTGCCACCCGATCCGGGACAGGGGCAGATACGCAGTATTTT
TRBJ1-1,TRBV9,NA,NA,CASGLGRTNTEAFF,TGTGCCAGCGGGCTGGGCAGGACTAACACTGAAGCTTTCTTT
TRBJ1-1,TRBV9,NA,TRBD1,CASSVSGGVNTEAFF,TGTGCCAGCAGCGTATCAGGGGGCGTGAACACTGAAGCTTTCTTT
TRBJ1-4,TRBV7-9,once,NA,CASSPAAVEKLFF,TGTGCCAGCAGCCCCGCGGCAGTCGAAAAACTGTTTTTT
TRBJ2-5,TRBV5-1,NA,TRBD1,CASSPGWDRQETQYF,TGCGCCAGCAGCCCGGGGTGGGACAGACAAGAGACCCAGTACTTC
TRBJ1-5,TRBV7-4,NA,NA,CASSSHRAKQPQHF,TGTGCCAGCAGCTCCCACAGGGCGAAACAGCCCCAGCATTTT
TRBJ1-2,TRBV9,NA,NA,CASSVASDKPFYGYTF,TGTGCCAGCAGCGTAGCTTCGGACAAACCGTTCTATGGCTACACCTTC
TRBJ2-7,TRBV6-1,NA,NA,CASSEAYGPYEQYF,TGTGCCAGCAGTGAAGCTTATGGGCCTTACGAGCAGTACTTC
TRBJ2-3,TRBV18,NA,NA,CASSPSVGAAPQYF,TGTGCCAGCTCACCCAGCGTGGGGGCGGCCCCGCAGTATTTT
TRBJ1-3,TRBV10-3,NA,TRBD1,CAISSGQGLYSGDTIYF,TGTGCCATCAGCAGCGGACAGGGTCTTTATTCTGGGGACACCATATATTTT
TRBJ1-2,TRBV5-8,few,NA,CASSLLARQVYGYTF,TGTGCCAGCAGCTTGCTGGCTCGTCAGGTGTATGGCTACACCTTC
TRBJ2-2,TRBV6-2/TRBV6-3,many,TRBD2,CASSYSTSGGAPGELFF,TGTGCCAGCAGTTACTCGACTAGCGGGGGGGCCCCCGGGGAGCTGTTTTTT